This T cell receptor beta chain was documented in a study of blood T cell repertoires in COVID-19. Study at large: Whether acute or convalescent, the COVID-19 samples came from the United States, Italy and Spain.

Original methodology: It was from reference gene primer amplification that nucleated cell counts were estimated. Here immunoSEQ multiplex PCR was the method, and the copy in TCRdb shows in-frame clones only, minus some. V, J and clone size reflect that table, while D and trimming were determined from the DNA. The sample has about 75,000 clones, 74% seen once; the top ten hold just over 2.5%. Germline-derived CDR1 and CDR2 are GTSNPN and SVGIG (reference sequence). The CDR3 covers 13 residues. Trimming took 2 bases from V and 6 from J, leaving 11 bases between them. The chain combines TRBV30 with TRBJ2-4, with a possible D match to TRBD1 (6 bases). This clonotype was sampled from a human donor with acute or convalescent COVID-19. The donor label of this sample is uncertain. Specimen: peripheral blood. Here the CDR3 DNA reads TGTGCCTGGAGTCGGGGACAAGGAAACATTCAGTACTTC. As protein: CAWSRGQGNIQYF.